This T cell receptor beta chain was observed in a study of cytomegalovirus exposure and HLA in healthy donors. Amplification used 60 Vbeta primers and 13 Jbeta primers. The table came from immunoSEQ multiplex PCR; TCRdb's copy has only in-frame clones and leaves some out. This table has 140,000 to 150,000 clones, approximately 78% appearing once. As concerns this clone: Its antigen is not identified.

Per the germline V gene, CDR1 is SGHRS and CDR2 is YFSETQ. Trimming cost V 0 bases and J 1 base, with 10 bases left between them. This CDR3 is 15 amino acids long. Study findings and constraints: CMV serostatus stood as the only immune exposure information on hand. Later genetic work tied a missense DCLRE1C variant to beta-chain V and J trimming.

The chain is built from TRBV5-1 and TRBJ1-2; no definite D call. Material: PBMCs. The sequence was collected from a woman between 35 and 50 years old in good health and CMV-seropositive. The CDR3 spells CASSLGQYSNYGYTF. The CDR3 bases are TGCGCCAGCAGCTTGGGGCAGTACAGTAACTATGGCTACACCTTC.